Given below is one TCR beta chain in context. Its target is not known. It was with 60 Vbeta and 13 Jbeta primers that the PCR ran. This table comes from immunoSEQ multiplex PCR, and its TCRdb copy is limited to in-frame clones, with some not included. Recorded here are 150,000 or so clones; the top ten clones represent roughly 2%. This entry comes from a study of cytomegalovirus exposure and HLA in healthy donors. Regarding the study as a whole: Researchers had no immune exposure information except CMV serostatus available. Links to common viral pathogens appeared, in a later analysis, for several of the most significant clusters. According to the study, 180 or so TCR beta chains were cytomegalovirus-associated.

V lost 0 bases and J lost 9, with 10 bases in between. From germline, CDR1 is SEHNR and CDR2 FQNEAQ (reference sequence). The length of the CDR3 is 13 residues. This chain joins TRBV7-9 and TRBJ2-3, with D perhaps matching TRBD2 (5 bases). This receptor was taken from a man younger than 40 in good health and CMV-seronegative. The sample comprised PBMCs. For the CDR3, the DNA is TGTGCCAGCAGCTTAGCCCGGGGAGACACGCAGTATTTT. It codes for CASSLARGDTQYF.